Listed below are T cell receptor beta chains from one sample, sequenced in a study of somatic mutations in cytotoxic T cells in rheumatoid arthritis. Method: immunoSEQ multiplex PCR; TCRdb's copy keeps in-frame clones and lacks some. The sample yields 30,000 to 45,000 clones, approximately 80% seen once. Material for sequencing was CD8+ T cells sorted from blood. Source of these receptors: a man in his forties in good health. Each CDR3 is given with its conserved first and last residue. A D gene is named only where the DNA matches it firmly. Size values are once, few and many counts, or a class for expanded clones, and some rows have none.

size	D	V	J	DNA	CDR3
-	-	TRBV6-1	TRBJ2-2	TGTGCCAGCAGTGAAGGGGATGACACCGGGGAGCTGTTTTTT	CASSEGDDTGELFF
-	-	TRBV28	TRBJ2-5	TGTGCCAGCAGCCCTGACAGGCGATCCCAGGAGACCCAGTACTTC	CASSPDRRSQETQYF
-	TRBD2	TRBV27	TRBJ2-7	TGTGCCAGCAGTCCCCGGGACTACTCCTACGAGCAGTACTTC	CASSPRDYSYEQYF
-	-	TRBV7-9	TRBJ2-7	TGTGCCAGCAGCTTCGGCAACTCCTACGAGCAGTACTTC	CASSFGNSYEQYF
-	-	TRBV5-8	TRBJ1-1	TGTGCCAGCAGCTGGGGGACTGAAGCTTTCTTT	CASSWGTEAFF
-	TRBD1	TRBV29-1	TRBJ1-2	TGCAGCGTTGAAGACCAGGACAGGCAGGGCTACACCTTC	CSVEDQDRQGYTF
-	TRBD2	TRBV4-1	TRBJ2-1	TGCGCCAGCAGCCAAGGTAGACTAGCGGCCTACAATGAGCAGTTCTTC	CASSQGRLAAYNEQFF
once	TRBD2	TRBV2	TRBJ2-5	TGTGCCAGCAGTCGACTAGCGGGAGAAGTGGAGACCCAGTACTTC	CASSRLAGEVETQYF
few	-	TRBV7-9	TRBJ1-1	TGTGCCAGCAGCTTAGTTGGGGGGATGAACACTGAAGCTTTCTTT	CASSLVGGMNTEAFF
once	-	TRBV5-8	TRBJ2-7	TGTGCCAGCAGCTTGTCAAGGGGGAGGTACGAGCAGTACTTC	CASSLSRGRYEQYF
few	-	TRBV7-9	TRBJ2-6	TGTGCCAGCAGCCTGTCCTCTGGGGCCAACGTCCTGACTTTC	CASSLSSGANVLTF
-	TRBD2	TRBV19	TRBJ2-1	TGTGCCAGTCGGGGGAGGGACTATCCCTACAATGAGCAGTTCTTC	CASRGRDYPYNEQFF
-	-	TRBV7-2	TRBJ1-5	TGTGCCAGCAGCCCCACAACGGGAGGTCAGCCCCAGCATTTT	CASSPTTGGQPQHF
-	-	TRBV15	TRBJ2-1	TGTGCCACCAGCAGGGGATTGTTCAATGAGCAGTTCTTC	CATSRGLFNEQFF
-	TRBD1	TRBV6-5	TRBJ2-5	TGTGCCAGCGGGACAGGGGGGATAAAGACCCAGTACTTC	CASGTGGIKTQYF
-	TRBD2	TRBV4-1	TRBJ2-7	TGCGCCAGCAGCCAAGAGAGGTCTAGCGGGTTTTACGAGCAGTACTTC	CASSQERSSGFYEQYF
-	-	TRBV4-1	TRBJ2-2	TGCGCCAGCAGCCTAACCTTCGGGGACACCGGGGAGCTGTTTTTT	CASSLTFGDTGELFF
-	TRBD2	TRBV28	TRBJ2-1	TGTGCCAGCAGCCCGTGGACCGCGGGACTAGCGGGCAATGAGCAGTTCTTC	CASSPWTAGLAGNEQFF
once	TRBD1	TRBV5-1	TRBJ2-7	TGCGCCAGCAGCTTGAGGGGGCCGGGCGAGCAGTACTTC	CASSLRGPGEQYF
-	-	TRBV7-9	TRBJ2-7	TGTGCCAGCAGCTTAGCTTCAGGGCACTACGAGCAGTACTTC	CASSLASGHYEQYF
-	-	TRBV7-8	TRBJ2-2	TGTGCCAGCAGCTTAAGAGCGAACACCGGGGAGCTGTTTTTT	CASSLRANTGELFF
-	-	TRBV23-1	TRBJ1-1	TGCGCCAACAGACAGTTGAACACTGAAGCTTTCTTT	CANRQLNTEAFF
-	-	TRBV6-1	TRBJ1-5	TGTGCCAGCAGTGAAGACTCAATGGGCAATCAGCCCCAGCATTTT	CASSEDSMGNQPQHF
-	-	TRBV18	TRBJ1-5	TGTGCCAGCTCACCATTTGGCGAGGGGAATAATCAGCCCCAGCATTTT	CASSPFGEGNNQPQHF